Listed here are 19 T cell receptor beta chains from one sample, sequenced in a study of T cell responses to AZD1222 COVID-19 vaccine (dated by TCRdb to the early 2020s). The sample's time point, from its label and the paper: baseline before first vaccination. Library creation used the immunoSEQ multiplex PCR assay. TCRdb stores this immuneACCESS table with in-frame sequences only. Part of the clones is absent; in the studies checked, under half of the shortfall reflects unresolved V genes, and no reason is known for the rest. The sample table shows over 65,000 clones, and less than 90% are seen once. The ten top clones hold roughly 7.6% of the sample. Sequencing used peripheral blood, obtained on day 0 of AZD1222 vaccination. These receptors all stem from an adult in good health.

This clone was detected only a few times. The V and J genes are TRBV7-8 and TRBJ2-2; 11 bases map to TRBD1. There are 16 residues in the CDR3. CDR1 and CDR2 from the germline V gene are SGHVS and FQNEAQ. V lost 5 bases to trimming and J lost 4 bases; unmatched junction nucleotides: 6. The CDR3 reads CASSHGQGASTGELFF. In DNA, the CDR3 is TGTGCCAGCAGCCACGGACAGGGGGCGAGCACCGGGGAGCTGTTTTTT.

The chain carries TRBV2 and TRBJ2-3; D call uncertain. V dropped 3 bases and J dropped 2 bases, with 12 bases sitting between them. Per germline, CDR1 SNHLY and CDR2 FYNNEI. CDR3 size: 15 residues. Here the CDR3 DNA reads TGTGCCAGCAGTGACGGCCTTTTCTACACAGATACGCAGTATTTT. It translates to CASSDGLFYTDTQYF.

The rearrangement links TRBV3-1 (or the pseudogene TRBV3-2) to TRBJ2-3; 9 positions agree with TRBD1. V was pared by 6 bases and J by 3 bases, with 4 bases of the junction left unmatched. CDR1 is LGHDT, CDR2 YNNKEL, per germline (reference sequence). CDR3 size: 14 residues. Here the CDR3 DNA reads TGTGCCAGCAGACCAGGACAGGGGACAGATACGCAGTATTTT. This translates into CASRPGQGTDTQYF.

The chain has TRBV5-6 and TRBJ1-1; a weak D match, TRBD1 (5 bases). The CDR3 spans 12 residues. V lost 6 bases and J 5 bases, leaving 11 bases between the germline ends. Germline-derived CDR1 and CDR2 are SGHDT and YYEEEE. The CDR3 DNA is TGTGCCAGCACCTTCCAGGGAACTGAAGCTTTCTTT. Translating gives CASTFQGTEAFF.

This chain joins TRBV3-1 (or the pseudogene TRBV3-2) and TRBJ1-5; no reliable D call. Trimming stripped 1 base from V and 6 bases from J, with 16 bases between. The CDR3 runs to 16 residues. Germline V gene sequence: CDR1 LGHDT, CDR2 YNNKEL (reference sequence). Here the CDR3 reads CASSQAGMTSVQPQHF. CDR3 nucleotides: TGTGCCAGCAGCCAAGCTGGGATGACCTCCGTTCAGCCCCAGCATTTT.

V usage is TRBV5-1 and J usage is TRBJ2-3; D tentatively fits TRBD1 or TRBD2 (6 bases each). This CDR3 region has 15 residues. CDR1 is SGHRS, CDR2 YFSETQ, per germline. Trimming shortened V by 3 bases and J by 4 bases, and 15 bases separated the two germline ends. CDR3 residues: CASSSVGGASDTQYF. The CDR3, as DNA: TGCGCCAGCAGCTCTGTGGGGGGCGCATCAGATACGCAGTATTTT.

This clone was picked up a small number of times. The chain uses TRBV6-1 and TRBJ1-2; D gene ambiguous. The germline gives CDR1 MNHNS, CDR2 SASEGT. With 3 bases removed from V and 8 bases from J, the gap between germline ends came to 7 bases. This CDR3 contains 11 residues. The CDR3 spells CASSEGFGYTF. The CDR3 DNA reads TGTGCCAGCAGTGAGGGGTTCGGCTACACCTTC.

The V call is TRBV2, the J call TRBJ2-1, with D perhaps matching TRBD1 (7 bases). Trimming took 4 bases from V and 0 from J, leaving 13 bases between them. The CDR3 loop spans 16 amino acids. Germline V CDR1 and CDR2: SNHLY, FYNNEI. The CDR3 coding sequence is TGTGCCAGCAGTGTTGGGGGGACAGTCTCCTACAATGAGCAGTTCTTC. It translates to CASSVGGTVSYNEQFF.

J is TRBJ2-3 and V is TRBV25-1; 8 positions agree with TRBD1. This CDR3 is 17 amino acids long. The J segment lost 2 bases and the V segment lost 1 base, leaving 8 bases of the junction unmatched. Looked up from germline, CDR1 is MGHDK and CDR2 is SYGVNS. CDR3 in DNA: TGTGCCAGCAGTGAATGGTCCGGGACAGGCTTCACAGATACGCAGTATTTT. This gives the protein CASSEWSGTGFTDTQYF.

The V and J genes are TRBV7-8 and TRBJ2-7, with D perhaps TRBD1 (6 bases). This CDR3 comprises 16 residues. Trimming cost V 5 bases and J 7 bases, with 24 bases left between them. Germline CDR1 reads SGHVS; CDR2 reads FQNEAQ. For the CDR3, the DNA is TGTGCCAGCAGCCCAAGGTCCAGGACAGAGGTGGGTGAGCAGTACTTC. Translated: CASSPRSRTEVGEQYF.

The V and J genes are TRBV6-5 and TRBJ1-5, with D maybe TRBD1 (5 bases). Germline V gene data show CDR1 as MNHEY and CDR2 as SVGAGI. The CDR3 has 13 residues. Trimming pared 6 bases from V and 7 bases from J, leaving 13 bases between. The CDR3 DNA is TGTGCCAGCAGCCAAAGGGGTAACCAGCCCCAGCATTTT. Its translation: CASSQRGNQPQHF.

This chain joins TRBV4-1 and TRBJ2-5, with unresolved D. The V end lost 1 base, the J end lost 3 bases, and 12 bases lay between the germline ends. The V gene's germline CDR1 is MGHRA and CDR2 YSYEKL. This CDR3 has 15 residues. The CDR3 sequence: CASSQGMNREETQYF. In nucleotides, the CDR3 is TGCGCCAGCAGCCAAGGAATGAACAGAGAAGAGACCCAGTACTTC.

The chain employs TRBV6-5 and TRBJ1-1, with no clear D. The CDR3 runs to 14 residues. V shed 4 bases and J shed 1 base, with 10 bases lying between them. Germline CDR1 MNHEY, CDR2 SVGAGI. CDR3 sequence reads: CASSWADGNTEAFF. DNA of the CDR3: TGTGCCAGCAGTTGGGCAGACGGGAACACTGAAGCTTTCTTT.

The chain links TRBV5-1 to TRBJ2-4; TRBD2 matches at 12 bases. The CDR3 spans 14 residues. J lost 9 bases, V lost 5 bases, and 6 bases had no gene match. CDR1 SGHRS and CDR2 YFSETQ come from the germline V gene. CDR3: CASRETSGSGIQYF. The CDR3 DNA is TGCGCCAGCAGGGAGACTAGCGGGAGTGGCATTCAGTACTTC.

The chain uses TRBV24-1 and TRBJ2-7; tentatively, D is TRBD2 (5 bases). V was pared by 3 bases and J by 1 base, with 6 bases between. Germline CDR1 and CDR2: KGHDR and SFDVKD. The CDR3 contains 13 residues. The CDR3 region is CATSDPGSYEQYF. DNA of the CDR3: TGTGCCACCAGTGATCCGGGGTCCTACGAGCAGTACTTC.

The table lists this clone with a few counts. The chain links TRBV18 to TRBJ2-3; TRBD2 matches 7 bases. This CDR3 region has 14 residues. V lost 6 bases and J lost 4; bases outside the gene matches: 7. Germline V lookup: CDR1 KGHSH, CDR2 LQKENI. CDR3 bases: TGTGCCAGCTCCTTATGGGAGGGAGCAGATACGCAGTATTTT. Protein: CASSLWEGADTQYF.

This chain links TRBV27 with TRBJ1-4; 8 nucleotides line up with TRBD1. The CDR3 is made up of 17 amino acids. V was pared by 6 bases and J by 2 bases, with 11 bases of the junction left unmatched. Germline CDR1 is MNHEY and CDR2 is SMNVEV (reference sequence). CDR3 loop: CASRARQGAITNEKLFF. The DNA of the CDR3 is TGTGCCAGCAGGGCCCGGCAGGGGGCGATCACTAATGAAAAACTGTTTTTT.

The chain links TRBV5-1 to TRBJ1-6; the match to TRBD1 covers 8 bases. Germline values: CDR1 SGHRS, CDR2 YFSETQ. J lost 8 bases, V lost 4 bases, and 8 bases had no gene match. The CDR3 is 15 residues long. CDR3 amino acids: CASSLGQGPYSPLHF. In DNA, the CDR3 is TGCGCCAGCAGCCTCGGACAGGGTCCCTATTCACCCCTCCACTTT.

The CDR3 loop reads CASSPAGSNQPQHF. CDR3 coding DNA: TGTGCCAGCTCACCGGCGGGGAGCAATCAGCCCCAGCATTTT. This chain connects TRBV18 to TRBJ1-5; D not certain. Deletions cut 3 bases from V and 1 base from J, with 7 bases between. Germline V gives CDR1 KGHSH, CDR2 LQKENI. The CDR3 length is 14 residues.